Reported below is one TCR beta chain. Its antigen is as yet unknown. The data stem from a study of cytomegalovirus exposure and HLA in healthy donors. Study-wide results and caveats: V- and J-gene trimming of TCR beta was linked (in a later analysis) to a missense DCLRE1C variant. Accurate prediction of HLA-A and HLA-B alleles (for most subjects) was reportedly achieved from TCR beta sequences. Three CMV-associated chains proved CMV antigen-specific in vitro.

Trimming took off 5 bases at V and 4 bases at J, with 12 bases between the two ends. Germline CDR1 and CDR2: SNHLY and FYNNEI. This CDR3 region has 14 residues. 60 Vbeta and 13 Jbeta primers were used in PCR. The table came from immunoSEQ multiplex PCR; TCRdb's copy has only in-frame clones and leaves some out. The sample yields roughly 110,000 clones, over 70% seen once. The clonotype originates from a young man in good health and CMV-seronegative. The gene calls are TRBV2 and TRBJ1-5; D unclear. Sequenced sample: PBMCs. The CDR3 coding sequence is TGTGCCAGCAGTCCGATACGGGGAAATCAGCCCCAGCATTTT. Protein: CASSPIRGNQPQHF.